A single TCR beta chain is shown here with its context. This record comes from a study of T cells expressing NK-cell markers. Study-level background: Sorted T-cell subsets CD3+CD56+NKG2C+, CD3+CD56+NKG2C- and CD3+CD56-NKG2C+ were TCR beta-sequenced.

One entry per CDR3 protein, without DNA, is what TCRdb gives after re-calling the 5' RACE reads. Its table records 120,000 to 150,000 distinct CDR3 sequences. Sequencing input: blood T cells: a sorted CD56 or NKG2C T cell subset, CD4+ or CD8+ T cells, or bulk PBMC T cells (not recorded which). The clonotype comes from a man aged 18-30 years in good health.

CDR3 sequence: CASSQDTWEENEQFF. This chain joins TRBV4-1 and TRBJ2-1. The CDR3 extends over 15 amino acids. Germline V lookup: CDR1 MGHRA, CDR2 YSYEKL.